This TCR beta chain emerged from a study of regulatory T cells in long-lasting Graves disease. As to time point: newly diagnosed GD, antithyroid drugs for less than 3 months. The TCR library was made from RNA that had been extracted from PBMCs in TRIzol. Library construction for TCR beta used iRepertoire HTBI primers and Arm-PCR of CDR3 regions. TCRdb ran MiXCR on the multiplex PCR reads and lists one entry per CDR3 protein. The top ten hold less than 30% of the sample, which has about 420,000 distinct CDR3 sequences, about a sixth seen once. This clonotype was picked up many times. The CDR3 has 13 residues. V lost 6 bases and J 10 bases, leaving 16 bases between the germline ends. Germline lookup yields CDR1 MNHEY and CDR2 SVGEGT. This sample was shared with a second study, whose subject was T cells in Graves' hyperthyroidism and ophthalmopathy.

Source: peripheral blood mononuclear cells (PBMCs), taken at new diagnosis, from a patient treated with antithyroid drugs. This clonotype was sampled from a woman under 30 with Graves disease. This sequence joins TRBV6-2 or TRBV6-3 and TRBJ2-1, with unresolved D. The CDR3, as DNA: TGTGCCAGCAGCGAAAGGGTATGGGGAGAGCAGTTCTTC. Translation: CASSERVWGEQFF.